These 9 T cell receptor beta chains were sequenced from one sample in a study of early T cells in non-severe SARS-CoV-2 infection. MiXCR, run by TCRdb on the 5' RACE reads, gives a single entry per CDR3 protein. The table shows around 80,000 distinct CDR3 sequences, with around 13% occurring only once. The source material was whole blood. The source is an adult who was a healthcare worker with PCR-confirmed SARS-CoV-2 infection or an uninfected control (not recorded which).

There are a few counts of this clonotype. This chain joins TRBV27 and TRBJ2-3; D may be TRBD2 (6 bases). The CDR3 runs 13 residues. V lost 7 bases and J lost 2, with 10 bases in between. Germline V lookup: CDR1 MNHEY, CDR2 SMNVEV (reference sequence). CDR3 sequence reads: CASIGGNTDTQYF. The CDR3 DNA sequence: TGTGCCAGCATAGGCGGGAACACAGATACGCAGTATTTT.

This clonotype has just a few counts. The V and J genes are TRBV20-1 and TRBJ2-7; 13 bases are a match to TRBD2. Germline V gene data show CDR1 as DFQATT and CDR2 as SNEGSKA (reference sequence). CDR3 length: 15 residues. V lost 6 bases and J lost 2; bases outside the gene matches: 7. This CDR3 is CSAQGTSGAPYEQYF. CDR3 nucleotides: TGCAGTGCGCAAGGGACTAGCGGGGCTCCCTACGAGCAGTACTTC.

Many counts were recorded for this clonotype. The chain employs TRBV3-1 and TRBJ2-7, with a possible D match to TRBD2 (6 bases). V was cut by 4 bases and J by 4 bases, with 14 bases left in between. CDR3 length: 14 residues. Germline V gene sequence: CDR1 LGHDT, CDR2 YNNKEL (reference sequence). CDR3 region: CASSLLSGVYEQYF. CDR3 in DNA: TGTGCCAGCAGCCTACTCTCGGGAGTGTACGAGCAGTACTTC.

There are many counts of this clonotype. V is TRBV24-1 and J is TRBJ2-2; a possible D gene is TRBD2 (5 bases). Germline CDR1 is KGHDR and CDR2 is SFDVKD. The CDR3 is 13 amino acids. V was pared by 10 bases and J by 1 base, with 9 bases between. The CDR3, as DNA: TGTGCCACGGAGGACGTGAACACCGGGGAGCTGTTTTTT. This encodes CATEDVNTGELFF.

This clonotype was observed a handful of times. The chain carries TRBV4-1 and TRBJ2-5; 8 bases fit TRBD1. The germline V gene encodes CDR1 MGHRA and CDR2 YSYEKL. Germline trimming cut 7 bases from V and 5 bases from J; bases unmatched to any gene: 12. The CDR3 runs to 15 residues. CDR3 loop: CASTKSGYRGETQYF. DNA of the CDR3: TGCGCCAGCACCAAAAGCGGGTACAGGGGGGAGACCCAGTACTTC.

This clonotype was observed at least ten times. The CDR3 loop reads CSARDYPDSNQPQHF. The CDR3, as DNA: TGCAGTGCTAGAGATTATCCAGATAGCAATCAGCCCCAGCATTTT. V and J are TRBV20-1 and TRBJ1-5; D is uncertain. V was cut by 0 bases and J by 0 bases, with 9 bases left in between. Germline CDR1 DFQATT, CDR2 SNEGSKA (reference sequence). The CDR3 loop spans 15 amino acids.

This clonotype showed up just once. The chain employs TRBV2 and TRBJ1-1; D possibly corresponds to TRBD1 (6 bases). The CDR3 is 13 amino acids. The V gene's germline CDR1 is SNHLY and CDR2 FYNNEI. Trimming took off 10 bases at V and 3 bases at J, with 15 bases between the two ends. CDR3 in amino acids: CAILLRQDTEAFF. Written as DNA, the CDR3 is TGTGCCATCCTATTGAGACAGGACACTGAAGCTTTCTTT.

This clonotype was picked up many times. CDR3 sequence: CASSLGGTQYF. As DNA, the CDR3 is TGTGCCAGCAGCTTAGGAGGGACCCAGTACTTC. The chain couples TRBV7-2 to TRBJ2-5; D is ambiguous. V gave up 1 base and J gave up 7 bases, with 4 bases separating them. Germline CDR1 is SGHTA and CDR2 is FQGNSA. The CDR3 runs 11 residues. Combining the CDR3 with reference TRBV7-2 and TRBJ2-5 gives the whole variable domain GAGVSQSPSNKVTEKGKDVELRCDPISGHTALYWYRQSLGQGLEFLIYFQGNSAPDKSGLPSDRFSAERTGGSVSTLTIQRTQQEDSAVYLCASSLGGTQYFGPGTRLLVL.

This clonotype was recorded at least ten times. The chain links TRBV24-1 to TRBJ1-1, with 7 bases identical to TRBD1. Per germline, CDR1 KGHDR and CDR2 SFDVKD. The length of the CDR3 is 13 residues. Losses at the gene ends were 7 bases for V and 3 bases for J; bases not matched to a gene: 4. CDR3 amino acids: CATRRTGDTEAFF. DNA for the CDR3: TGTGCCACCAGGAGAACAGGGGACACTGAAGCTTTCTTT.